The 25 T cell receptor beta chains in this list originate from one sample, sequenced in a study of blood T cell repertoires in COVID-19. Method: immunoSEQ multiplex PCR; TCRdb's copy keeps in-frame clones and lacks some. The sample gives 200,000 to 300,000 clones, 80% to 95% of which show up once; over 0.65% is in the top ten. Sample: peripheral blood. The receptors come from a man aged 30-40 years with COVID-19, enrolled during active disease.

This rearrangement joins TRBV6-1 to TRBJ2-7; D remains ambiguous. The CDR3 contains 13 residues. Germline assignment: CDR1 MNHNS and CDR2 SASEGT. The V and J ends lost 2 bases and 3 bases respectively, with 8 bases between them. CDR3 DNA: TGTGCCAGCAGTGAATACCCAGGCTACGAGCAGTACTTC. It codes for CASSEYPGYEQYF.

About this clone itself: Additional DNA sequences in this sample encode the identical CDR3. This chain uses TRBV2 with TRBJ1-5; D gene uncertain. Germline V lookup: CDR1 SNHLY, CDR2 FYNNEI. V was shortened by 2 bases and J by 5 bases, with 7 bases between the two germline ends. The CDR3 has 13 residues. CDR3 DNA sequence: TGTGCCAGCAGTGAAACGGGTGATCAGCCCCAGCATTTT. It translates to CASSETGDQPQHF.

V usage is TRBV3-1 (or the pseudogene TRBV3-2) and J usage is TRBJ2-7, with D possibly TRBD2 on 6 matching bases. Trimming took off 5 bases at V and 4 bases at J, with 12 bases between the two ends. The CDR3 contains 13 residues. From germline, CDR1 is LGHDT and CDR2 YNNKEL (reference sequence). The CDR3 reads CASSFGSGYEQYF. CDR3 coding DNA: TGTGCCAGCAGCTTCGGCAGCGGGTACGAGCAGTACTTC.

The CDR3 loop is CASSVEVLNTEAFF. The CDR3 coding sequence is TGCGCCAGCAGCGTCGAGGTTCTGAACACTGAAGCTTTCTTT. This sequence joins TRBV5-1 and TRBJ1-1; D gene uncertain. Per the germline V gene, CDR1 is SGHRS and CDR2 is YFSETQ. The CDR3 covers 14 residues. V lost 4 bases to trimming and J lost 0 bases, with 10 bases between them.

The V and J genes are TRBV19 and TRBJ1-6; a weak D match, TRBD1 (6 bases). CDR3 length: 15 residues. CDR1 LNHDA and CDR2 SQIVND come from the germline V gene (reference sequence). With 3 bases removed from V and 7 bases from J, the gap between germline ends came to 13 bases. For the CDR3, the DNA is TGTGCCAGTAGTATGTTTGGGGGCGAGAATTCACCCCTCCACTTT. Amino acid sequence: CASSMFGGENSPLHF.

The J gene is TRBJ1-1, the V gene TRBV9; D is ambiguous. Germline CDR1 is SGDLS and CDR2 is YYNGEE. Trimming left V 3 bases short and J 1 base short, with 10 bases between. The CDR3 extends over 14 amino acids. Written as DNA, the CDR3 is TGTGCCAGCAGCGCCGTTGCGGCGAACACTGAAGCTTTCTTT. It yields the protein CASSAVAANTEAFF.

The rearrangement links TRBV6-5 to TRBJ2-6; no reliable D call. Germline V gene lookup returns CDR1 MNHEY and CDR2 SVGAGI. The CDR3 has 14 residues. V gave up 4 bases and J gave up 4 bases, with 8 bases separating them. The CDR3 DNA sequence: TGTGCCAGCAGTTCCCCGAGGGGGGCCAACGTCCTGACTTTC. It is translated as CASSSPRGANVLTF.

The chain uses TRBV9 and TRBJ1-1; no reliable D call. Germline V gene data show CDR1 as SGDLS and CDR2 as YYNGEE. Trimming stripped 3 bases from V and 7 bases from J, with 13 bases between. This CDR3 has 13 amino acids. The DNA for the CDR3 is TGTGCCAGCAGCGCCGGCGGGGTGGATGAAGCTTTCTTT. This gives the protein CASSAGGVDEAFF. Full variable domain (outside the CDR3, taken from reference TRBV9 and TRBJ1-1): DSGVTQTPKHLITATGQRVTLRCSPRSGDLSVYWYQQSLDQGLQFLIQYYNGEERAKGNILERFSAQQFPDLHSELNLSSLELGDSALYFCASSAGGVDEAFFGQGTRLTVV.

The J gene is TRBJ1-4, the V gene TRBV5-5; 7 nucleotides align to TRBD1. CDR1 and CDR2 (germline): SGHKS, YYEKEE (reference sequence). V dropped 4 bases and J dropped 8; count of bases not matched to a gene: 8. CDR3 length equals 14 residues. As DNA, the CDR3 is TGTGCCAGCAGCCCGACAGGGATTGGGGAAAAACTGTTTTTT. Translation: CASSPTGIGEKLFF.

The chain has TRBV6-5 and TRBJ2-3; 7 positions agree with TRBD1. Germline V CDR1 and CDR2: MNHEY, SVGAGI. The ends lost 2 bases at V and 0 bases at J; junction bases unmatched: 5. The CDR3 has 16 amino acids. The CDR3 sequence is CASSYHGQESTDTQYF. The DNA of the CDR3 is TGTGCCAGCAGTTACCACGGACAGGAAAGCACAGATACGCAGTATTTT.

This chain joins TRBV20-1 and TRBJ1-5; D unclear. The CDR3 loop spans 14 amino acids. V was trimmed by 3 bases and J by 3 bases, leaving 12 bases between them. Germline-derived CDR1 and CDR2 are DFQATT and SNEGSKA (reference sequence). In DNA form, the CDR3 reads TGCAGTGCTAGTCCTTTCGGGAACAATCAGCCCCAGCATTTT. It codes for CSASPFGNNQPQHF.

CDR3 sequence: CASSLEVADYSNQPQHF. The CDR3, as DNA: TGTGCCAGCAGCCTGGAGGTGGCAGACTATAGCAATCAGCCCCAGCATTTT. The rearrangement joins TRBV5-5 to TRBJ1-5; D ambiguous. The germline gives CDR1 SGHKS, CDR2 YYEKEE (reference sequence). The V end was cut by 4 bases, the J end by 0 bases, with 17 bases between. This CDR3 region has 17 residues.

The chain couples TRBV7-7 to TRBJ2-3; 8 nucleotides align to TRBD2. The CDR3 is 17 amino acids. V lost 0 bases and J lost 0; bases outside the gene matches: 5. Germline CDR1 SSHAT, CDR2 FNYEAQ (reference sequence). CDR3 amino acids: CASSLAKRGRSTDTQYF. Here the CDR3 DNA reads TGTGCCAGCAGCTTAGCTAAGCGGGGGCGGAGCACAGATACGCAGTATTTT.

This clone was seen a handful of times. The chain carries TRBV10-3 and TRBJ2-7; 12 bases match TRBD2. CDR1 ENHRY and CDR2 SYGVKD come from the germline V gene. The length of the CDR3 is 14 residues. V lost 7 bases, J lost 2 bases, and 3 bases stayed unmatched. The chain's CDR3 is CAITPSGGAYEQYF. As DNA, the CDR3 is TGTGCCATCACACCTAGCGGGGGGGCCTACGAGCAGTACTTC.

This sequence joins TRBV11-2 and TRBJ2-1, with 12 bases aligning to TRBD2. Germline CDR1 reads SGHAT; CDR2 reads FQNNGV. V was clipped by 5 bases and J by 4 bases; unmatched bases: 6. The CDR3 spans 16 residues. Written as DNA, the CDR3 is TGTGCCAGCAGCCCGAGACTAGCGGGGGATTACAATGAGCAGTTCTTC. It translates to CASSPRLAGDYNEQFF.

This clone was seen ten or more times. The chain recombines TRBV3-1 (or the pseudogene TRBV3-2) with TRBJ2-2; TRBD2 agrees at 9 bases. V shed 8 bases and J 1 base; nucleotides not matched to a gene: 8. The CDR3 extends over 16 amino acids. The germline gives CDR1 LGHDT, CDR2 YNNKEL (reference sequence). The CDR3 nucleotides are TGTGCCAGCGTTGGAGGTAGCGGGGGGAACACCGGGGAGCTGTTTTTT. The encoded protein is CASVGGSGGNTGELFF.

V usage is TRBV19 and J usage is TRBJ1-1; 8 positions agree with TRBD1. CDR3 size: 14 residues. The ends lost 6 bases at V and 0 bases at J; junction bases unmatched: 3. CDR1 is LNHDA and CDR2 is SQIVND in the germline V gene (reference sequence). CDR3 loop: CASRDRVLNTEAFF. CDR3 in DNA: TGTGCCAGTAGGGACAGGGTTCTGAACACTGAAGCTTTCTTT.

The genes are TRBV30 and TRBJ1-6, with D unclear. The CDR3 extends over 15 amino acids. Germline CDR1 GTSNPN, CDR2 SVGIG (reference sequence). V shed 5 bases and J shed 4 bases, with 15 bases lying between them. The CDR3 DNA reads as TGTGCCTGGGAAAACCGGGAGTATTATAATTCACCCCTCCACTTT. Its translation is CAWENREYYNSPLHF.

This rearrangement joins TRBV13 to TRBJ1-3; perhaps TRBD1 as D (5 bases). V was trimmed by 1 base and J by 0 bases, leaving 10 bases between them. The V gene's germline CDR1 is PRHDT and CDR2 FYEKMQ (reference sequence). The CDR3 spans 16 residues. CDR3 in amino acids: CASSLAGRDSGNTIYF. The CDR3 coding sequence is TGTGCCAGCAGCTTAGCAGGGCGAGACTCTGGAAACACCATATATTTT.

The chain employs TRBV7-9 and TRBJ2-1; 10 bases map to TRBD2. Germline values: CDR1 SEHNR, CDR2 FQNEAQ (reference sequence). The CDR3 length is 16 residues. V lost 4 bases and J lost 7; bases outside the gene matches: 10. The CDR3 here is CASSSPGLASLNEQFF. The CDR3, as DNA: TGTGCCAGCAGCTCCCCGGGACTAGCGTCGTTGAATGAGCAGTTCTTC.

The count of this clone is one. The chain uses TRBV24-1 and TRBJ1-5; 12 positions match TRBD1. The CDR3 has 15 residues. Germline V gene data show CDR1 as KGHDR and CDR2 as SFDVKD. V lost 9 bases to trimming and J lost 4 bases; unmatched junction nucleotides: 6. CDR3 protein: CATCRDRGPNQPQHF. The DNA of the CDR3 is TGTGCCACCTGCCGGGACAGGGGGCCGAATCAGCCCCAGCATTTT.

The chain has TRBV24-1 and TRBJ1-5, with D possibly matching TRBD1 (5 bases). The V gene's germline CDR1 is KGHDR and CDR2 SFDVKD. The CDR3 spans 13 residues. V was cut by 10 bases and J by 6 bases, with 15 bases left in between. This CDR3 reads CATSMGRGQPQHF. DNA for the CDR3: TGTGCCACGAGTATGGGGCGCGGTCAGCCCCAGCATTTT.

A few counts support this clone. The chain is built from TRBV14 and TRBJ2-3, with D possibly being TRBD2 (5 bases). This CDR3 is built from 14 residues. Germline V lookup: CDR1 SGHDN, CDR2 FVKESK. V lost 1 base to trimming and J lost 4 bases, with 9 bases between them. CDR3 nucleotide sequence: TGTGCCAGCAGCCAAGCGGCGAGGGCAGATACGCAGTATTTT. Its translation is CASSQAARADTQYF.

The chain combines TRBV5-1 with TRBJ2-7, with 10 bases fitting TRBD1. Per the germline V gene, CDR1 is SGHRS and CDR2 is YFSETQ. The CDR3 is 15 residues long. The J segment lost 3 bases and the V segment lost 4 bases, leaving 7 bases of the junction unmatched. Here the CDR3 DNA reads TGCGCCAGCAGCATTTCCGGGACAGGGGTCTACGAGCAGTACTTC. Its translation is CASSISGTGVYEQYF.

The V gene is TRBV7-9, the J gene TRBJ1-1; D not certain. Trimming stripped 2 bases from V and 5 bases from J, with 9 bases between. The CDR3 contains 13 residues. Germline CDR1 reads SEHNR; CDR2 reads FQNEAQ (reference sequence). The DNA for the CDR3 is TGTGCCAGCAGCTTAAGAGGGAGGACTGAAGCTTTCTTT. It translates to CASSLRGRTEAFF.